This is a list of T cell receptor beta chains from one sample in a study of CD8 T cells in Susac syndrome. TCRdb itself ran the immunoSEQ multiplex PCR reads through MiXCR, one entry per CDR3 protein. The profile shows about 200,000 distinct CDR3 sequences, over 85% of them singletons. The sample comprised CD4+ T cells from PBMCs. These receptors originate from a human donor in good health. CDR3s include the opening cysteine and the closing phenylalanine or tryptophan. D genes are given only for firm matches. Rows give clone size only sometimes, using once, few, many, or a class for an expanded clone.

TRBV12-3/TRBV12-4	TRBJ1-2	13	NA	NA	CASSFQVNYGYTF	TGTGCCAGCAGTTTTCAGGTCAACTATGGCTACACCTTC
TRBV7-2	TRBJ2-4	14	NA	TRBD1	CASSLFDRGNIQYF	TGTGCCAGCAGCTTATTTGACAGGGGAAACATTCAGTACTTC
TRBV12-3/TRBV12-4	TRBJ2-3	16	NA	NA	CASSPRTGSSTDTQYF	TGTGCCAGCAGTCCCCGTACAGGTTCTAGCACAGATACGCAGTATTTT
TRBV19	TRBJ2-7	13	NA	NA	CASSTTDAYEQYF	TGTGCCAGTAGCACGACGGATGCCTACGAGCAGTACTTC
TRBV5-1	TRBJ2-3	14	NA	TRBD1	CASSLQGATDTQYF	TGCGCCAGCAGCTTGCAGGGGGCAACAGATACGCAGTATTTT
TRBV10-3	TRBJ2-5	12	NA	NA	CAGRTFQETQYF	TGTGCCGGCCGGACTTTCCAAGAGACCCAGTACTTC
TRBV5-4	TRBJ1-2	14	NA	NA	CASSPPGTPYGYTF	TGTGCCAGCAGCCCACCCGGGACTCCCTATGGCTACACCTTC
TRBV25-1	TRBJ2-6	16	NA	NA	CASSESLGYGANVLTF	TGTGCCAGCAGTGAATCTTTAGGGTATGGGGCCAACGTCCTGACTTTC
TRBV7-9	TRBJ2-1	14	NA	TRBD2	CASSFSGGFDEQFF	TGTGCCAGCAGCTTTAGCGGGGGGTTCGATGAGCAGTTCTTC
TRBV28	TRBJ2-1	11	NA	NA	CASSSLYEQFF	TGTGCCAGCAGTTCGCTCTATGAGCAGTTCTTC
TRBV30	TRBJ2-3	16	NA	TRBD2	CAWSGIAGAARDTQYF	TGTGCCTGGAGTGGGATAGCGGGGGCCGCGAGGGATACGCAGTATTTT
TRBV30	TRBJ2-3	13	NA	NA	CAWSPGGGYTQYF	TGTGCCTGGAGTCCCGGGGGCGGGTATACGCAGTATTTT
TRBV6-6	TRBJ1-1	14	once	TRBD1	CASGRDRLNTEAFF	TGTGCCAGCGGCCGGGACAGATTGAACACTGAAGCTTTCTTT
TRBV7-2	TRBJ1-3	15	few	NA	CASSQTGSSGNTIYF	TGTGCCAGCAGCCAGACAGGCAGCTCTGGAAACACCATATATTTT
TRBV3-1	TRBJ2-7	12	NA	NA	CASSQQEYEQYF	TGTGCCAGCAGCCAACAAGAGTACGAGCAGTACTTC
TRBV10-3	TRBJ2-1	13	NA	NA	CAISELSDNEQFF	TGTGCCATCAGTGAATTGAGTGACAATGAGCAGTTCTTC
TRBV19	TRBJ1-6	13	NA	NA	CASKHAGDSPLHF	TGTGCCAGTAAGCACGCCGGCGATTCACCCCTCCACTTT
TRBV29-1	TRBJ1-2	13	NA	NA	CSVTKGREYGYTF	TGCAGCGTTACGAAAGGCAGGGAATATGGCTACACCTTC
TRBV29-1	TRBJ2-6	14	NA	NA	CSVEVPTGANVLTF	TGCAGCGTTGAGGTACCCACTGGGGCCAACGTCCTGACTTTC
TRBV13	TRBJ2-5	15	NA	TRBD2	CASSLLLAGGETQYF	TGTGCCAGCAGCTTACTGTTAGCGGGGGGCGAGACCCAGTACTTC
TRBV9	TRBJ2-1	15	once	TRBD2	CASSVASSGGNEQFF	TGTGCCAGCAGCGTAGCGAGTAGCGGGGGGAATGAGCAGTTCTTC
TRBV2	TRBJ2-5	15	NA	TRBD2	CASSVASGGFETQYF	TGTGCCAGCAGCGTAGCTAGCGGGGGGTTTGAGACCCAGTACTTC
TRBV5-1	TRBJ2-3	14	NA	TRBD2	CASSVTSGGDTQYF	TGCGCCAGCAGCGTGACTAGCGGGGGAGATACGCAGTATTTT
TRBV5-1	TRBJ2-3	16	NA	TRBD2	CASRDQPGTNTDTQYF	TGCGCCAGCAGAGATCAGCCCGGGACTAACACAGATACGCAGTATTTT
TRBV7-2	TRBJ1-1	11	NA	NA	CASRRGSEAFF	TGTGCCAGCAGACGCGGATCCGAAGCTTTCTTT
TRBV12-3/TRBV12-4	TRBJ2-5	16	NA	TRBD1	CASTFKMGTGRETQYF	TGTGCCAGCACTTTCAAAATGGGGACAGGGAGAGAGACCCAGTACTTC
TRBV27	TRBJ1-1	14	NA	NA	CASALRYMNTEAFF	TGTGCCAGCGCGCTGAGGTACATGAACACTGAAGCTTTCTTT
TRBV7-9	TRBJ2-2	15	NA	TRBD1	CASSSGTGMAGELFF	TGTGCCAGCAGCTCCGGGACAGGGATGGCCGGGGAGCTGTTTTTT
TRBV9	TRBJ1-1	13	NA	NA	CASSVGQATEAFF	TGTGCCAGCAGCGTAGGACAGGCCACTGAAGCTTTCTTT
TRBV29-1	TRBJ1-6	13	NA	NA	CSVEYGRGSPLHF	TGCAGCGTTGAATATGGGCGTGGATCACCCCTCCACTTT
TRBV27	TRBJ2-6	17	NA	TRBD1	CATHPGQGEPGANVLTF	TGTGCCACCCACCCGGGACAGGGGGAGCCTGGGGCCAACGTCCTGACTTTC
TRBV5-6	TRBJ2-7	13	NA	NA	CASSRVGTYEQYF	TGTGCCAGCAGCAGGGTTGGAACCTACGAGCAGTACTTC
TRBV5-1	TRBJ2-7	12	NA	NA	CASRATGPEQYF	TGCGCCAGCAGGGCAACCGGACCCGAGCAGTACTTC
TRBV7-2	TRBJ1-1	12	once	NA	CASSLGPPGAFF	TGTGCCAGCAGCTTAGGTCCCCCGGGGGCTTTCTTT
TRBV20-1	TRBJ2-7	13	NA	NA	CSAKGEGPYEQYF	TGCAGTGCTAAGGGGGAGGGGCCCTACGAGCAGTACTTC
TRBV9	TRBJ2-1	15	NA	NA	CASSVEGTVNNEQFF	TGTGCCAGCAGCGTAGAAGGAACAGTTAACAATGAGCAGTTCTTC
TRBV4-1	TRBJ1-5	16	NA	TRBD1	CASSQGGTGTDQPQHF	TGCGCCAGCAGCCAGGGGGGGACAGGGACAGATCAGCCCCAGCATTTT
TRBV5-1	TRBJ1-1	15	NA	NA	CASSPRTGKDTEAFF	TGCGCCAGCAGCCCGAGGACGGGAAAGGACACTGAAGCTTTCTTT